This is a list of T cell receptor beta chains from one sample in a study of human T cells and chemical hapten exposure. TCRdb processed the RACE reads anew with MiXCR; each CDR3 protein has one entry. The table shows around 380,000 distinct CDR3 sequences, with about 4.8% occurring only once. This material consisted of whole blood, taken in connection with sensitization to the hapten diphenylcyclopropenone (DPC). All receptors derive from a woman aged 50 to 60 with alopecia areata. Some clones in this sample may be carry-over from other donors' samples. CDR3s include the opening cysteine and the closing phenylalanine or tryptophan. The D gene is left open where the match is weak. Size is omitted from some rows. Given values are once, few, many or a class for expanded clones.

>NA|TRBJ1-4|NA|TRBV20-1
TGCAGTGCTAGAGATTGGGGAGGGGCGGCAGAAAAACTGTTTTTT
CSARDWGGAAEKLFF
>many|TRBJ2-7|TRBD2|TRBV6-2/TRBV6-3
TGTGCCAGCAGTTCTCTAACTAGCGGGAGTTACGAGCAGTACTTC
CASSSLTSGSYEQYF
>NA|TRBJ2-5|TRBD2|TRBV6-6
TGTGCCAGCAGTACTACCACGGGGGGGCGGGAGACCCAGTACTTC
CASSTTTGGRETQYF
>NA|TRBJ2-2|NA|TRBV10-3
TGTGCCGCCGCCCCAGACATGAACACCGGGGAGCTGTTTTTT
CAAAPDMNTGELFF
>many|TRBJ2-6|TRBD2|TRBV5-4
TGTGCCAGCAGCTTCCTGCTAAGCGGGAGCTCTGGGGCCAACGTCCTGACTTTC
CASSFLLSGSSGANVLTF
>many|TRBJ1-1|NA|TRBV18
TGTGCCAGCTCATTGAGAAGGGACACTGAAGCTTTCTTT
CASSLRRDTEAFF
>NA|TRBJ1-2|NA|TRBV11-2
TGTGCCAGCAGCTCCCGGCAGGGTTACGATGGCTACACCTTC
CASSSRQGYDGYTF
>NA|TRBJ2-7|NA|TRBV7-2
TGTGCCAGCAGCTTAGGCGGGAAGGGGTACGAGCAGTACTTC
CASSLGGKGYEQYF
>many|TRBJ1-5|NA|TRBV4-2
TGTGCCAGCAGCCAGGCACAGGATATCGATCAGCCCCAGCATTTT
CASSQAQDIDQPQHF
>few|TRBJ1-5|NA|TRBV6-1
TGTGCCAGCAGTGAAAGCAGGGTTGGCAATCAGCCCCAGCATTTT
CASSESRVGNQPQHF
>NA|TRBJ2-3|NA|TRBV29-1
TGCAGCGTTGGGACAGCCAGCACAGATACGCAGTATTTT
CSVGTASTDTQYF
>many|TRBJ1-4|NA|TRBV2
TGTGCCAGCAGCTGGACTAATGAAAAACTGTTTTTT
CASSWTNEKLFF
>few|TRBJ2-7|NA|TRBV7-9
TGTGCCAGCAGCTCCTCGGACGGCGCCTACGAGCAGTACTTC
CASSSSDGAYEQYF
>few|TRBJ2-1|TRBD2|TRBV7-2
TGTGCCAGCAGCTTAGGGGTAGCGGGAGGAAATGAGCAGTTCTTC
CASSLGVAGGNEQFF
>NA|TRBJ1-5|NA|TRBV4-2
TGTGCCAGCAGCCCCCCGGGGAGTGGGCCCCAGCATTTT
CASSPPGSGPQHF
>NA|TRBJ2-2|TRBD1|TRBV6-1
TGTGCCAGCAAAACAGGGGCCATCACCGGGGAGCTGTTTTTT
CASKTGAITGELFF
>NA|TRBJ1-2|NA|TRBV5-5
TGTGCCAGCAGCTTGGGGGCAGGGAGGAACTATGGCTACACCTTC
CASSLGAGRNYGYTF
>many|TRBJ2-3|TRBD2|TRBV28
TGTGCCAGCAGGAGTAGCGGGAGTTTAAATACGCAGTATTTT
CASRSSGSLNTQYF
>many|TRBJ1-2|NA|TRBV10-3
TGTGCCATCAGTGACGGTCCGGGGACGAAAAATGATGGCTACACCTTC
CAISDGPGTKNDGYTF
>few|TRBJ2-5|NA|TRBV15
TGTGCCACCAGCAGAGATCCGGCTCGGGGGTCAGGAGAGACCCAGTACTTC
CATSRDPARGSGETQYF
>many|TRBJ2-3|NA|TRBV11-2
TGTGCCAGCAGCTTAGCCTATAGCACAGATACGCAGTATTTT
CASSLAYSTDTQYF
>many|TRBJ2-1|NA|TRBV18
TGTGCCAGCTCACCAGCGCAACACAATGAGCAGTTCTTC
CASSPAQHNEQFF
>many|TRBJ2-3|TRBD1|TRBV13
TGTGCCAGCAGACTCTCCAGGGGGCGCCGGGCAGATACGCAGTATTTT
CASRLSRGRRADTQYF
>few|TRBJ2-3|TRBD1|TRBV12-3/TRBV12-4
TGTGCCAGCAGCCCCTCGCCGGGACAGGGCACAGATACGCAGTATTTT
CASSPSPGQGTDTQYF
>NA|TRBJ2-2|NA|TRBV27
TGTGCCAGCAGTCCTGGGGACACGAACACCGGGGAGCTGTTTTTT
CASSPGDTNTGELFF
>many|TRBJ1-5|TRBD1|TRBV12-3/TRBV12-4
TGTGCCAGCAGTTTGGGGACAGGCGGCGGAGAGCCCCAGCATTTT
CASSLGTGGGEPQHF
>many|TRBJ2-7|NA|TRBV7-8
TGTGCCAGCAGCTTAGGGGGGGACAGCTACGAGCAGTACTTC
CASSLGGDSYEQYF
>few|TRBJ2-1|NA|TRBV3-1
TGTGCCAGCAGCCAAACCCTTTACGGGAATGAGCAGTTCTTC
CASSQTLYGNEQFF
>many|TRBJ1-1|TRBD1|TRBV7-6
TGTGCCAGCAGCCTTTACCGACAGGGAATGAACACTGAAGCTTTCTTT
CASSLYRQGMNTEAFF
>few|TRBJ2-7|NA|TRBV4-2
TGTGCCAGCAGCCAGGAAGGCATCTACGAGCAGTACTTC
CASSQEGIYEQYF
>NA|TRBJ2-7|NA|TRBV12-3/TRBV12-4
TGTGCCAGCAGTGCCCCCGGGTACGAGGACGAGCAGTACTTC
CASSAPGYEDEQYF
>few|TRBJ2-3|NA|TRBV18
TGTGCCAGCTCACCACCGAGGATAGCTTCAACGGAGAGCACAGATACGCAGTATTTT
CASSPPRIASTESTDTQYF
>few|TRBJ2-4|NA|TRBV29-1
TGCAGCGTTAATTCGCGAGCCAAAAACATTCAGTACTTC
CSVNSRAKNIQYF
>few|TRBJ2-6|NA|TRBV15
TGTGCCACCTCGGGAGACTCTGGGGCCAACGTCCTGACTTTC
CATSGDSGANVLTF
>NA|TRBJ1-1|NA|TRBV12-3/TRBV12-4
TGTGCCAGCAGTACGGGAGCTGAAGCTTTCTTT
CASSTGAEAFF
>many|TRBJ1-2|TRBD1|TRBV9
TGTGCCAGCAGCGTAGGAGAGGAAGACAGGGATGACGGCTACACCTTC
CASSVGEEDRDDGYTF
>few|TRBJ1-5|TRBD1|TRBV28
TGTGCCAGCAGCCCGACAGGGTCGCCACAGCCCCAGCATTTT
CASSPTGSPQPQHF
>many|TRBJ1-1|NA|TRBV20-1
TGCAGCGTTAGCGCATCAGTCATGAACACTGAAGCTTTCTTT
CSVSASVMNTEAFF
>few|TRBJ1-2|NA|TRBV6-2/TRBV6-3
TGTGCCAGCAGTTACGAGGGCAGCTACACCTTC
CASSYEGSYTF
>NA|TRBJ1-2|NA|TRBV19
TGTGCCAGTAGTTCGCGGCGGGGCTATGGCTACACCTTC
CASSSRRGYGYTF
>many|TRBJ2-3|TRBD1|TRBV11-2
TGTGCCAGCAGTCCGTTCGGGACAGACCTTAGCACAGATACGCAGTATTTT
CASSPFGTDLSTDTQYF
>few|TRBJ2-7|TRBD1|TRBV7-2
TGTGCCAGCAGCTTTGGACAGGGAAGAACCTACGAGCAGTACTTC
CASSFGQGRTYEQYF
>many|TRBJ1-1|NA|TRBV7-9
TGTGCCAGCAGCTTAGCGGTAGGGACGGGCACTGAAGCTTTCTTT
CASSLAVGTGTEAFF
>many|TRBJ2-7|NA|TRBV14
TGTGCCAGCAGTCGCAGTGGAAGACGTTCCTACGAGCAGTACTTC
CASSRSGRRSYEQYF
>many|TRBJ2-1|TRBD2|TRBV7-9
TGTGCCAGCAGCCGTCCGGGGATAGCGGGAGGAAACAATGAGCAGTTCTTC
CASSRPGIAGGNNEQFF
>many|TRBJ2-7|NA|TRBV28
TGTGCCAGCACCCTTGGGGTCGCCGAGCAGTACTTC
CASTLGVAEQYF
>NA|TRBJ2-4|NA|TRBV28
TGTGCCAGCCTTGACGGGAACATTCAGTACTTC
CASLDGNIQYF
>few|TRBJ2-7|TRBD2|TRBV7-6
TGTGCCAGCAGCTCAACAGCGGGAGCTTACGAGCAGTACTTC
CASSSTAGAYEQYF
>many|TRBJ2-7|NA|TRBV5-1
TGCGCCAGCAGCTTTGGGCTAGTCACCTACGAGCAGTACTTC
CASSFGLVTYEQYF